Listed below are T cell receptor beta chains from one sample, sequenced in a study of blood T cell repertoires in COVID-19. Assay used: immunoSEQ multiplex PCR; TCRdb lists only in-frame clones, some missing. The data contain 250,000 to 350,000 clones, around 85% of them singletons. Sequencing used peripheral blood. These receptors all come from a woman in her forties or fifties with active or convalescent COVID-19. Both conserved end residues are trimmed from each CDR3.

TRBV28 ASSCPWSGYGYT
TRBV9 ASSVLSGGLLDTQY
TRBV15 ATSPNGEAEKLF
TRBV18 ASSAGRILAGNTDTQY
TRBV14 ASSQPGYGYT
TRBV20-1 SASISGRGEQY
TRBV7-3 ASSLSSGRGETQY
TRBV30 AWRNERTGGQGKLF
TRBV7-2 ASTPTPSGGEQF
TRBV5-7 ASSLVRTGSVFFYGYT
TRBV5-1 ASSETSGVTDTQY
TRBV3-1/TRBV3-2 ASSSGTRYGYT
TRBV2 ASTLEVNTEAF
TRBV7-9 ASSLGRSDQPQH
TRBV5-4 ASSFPGGRVEAF
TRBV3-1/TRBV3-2 ASSQNGRGVGEQY
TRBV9 ASSVTGLNTDTQY
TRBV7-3 ASSLMGLETDTQY
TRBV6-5 ASRGRLAGDNEQY
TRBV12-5 ASGLDGEAF
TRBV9 ASSAGTSGSTDTQY
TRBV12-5 ASGPNRASGYT
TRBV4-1 ASSQGAQGGTGELF
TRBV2 ASSERQGNQPQH
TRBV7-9 ASSFDNSGSQETQY
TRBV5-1 ASSLLAGVSYNEQF
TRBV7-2 ASSRGLAPTYEQY
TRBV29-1 SVRTGIYEQY
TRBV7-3 ASSSTSGSYNEQF
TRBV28 ASSTRTSGSVDTQY
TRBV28 ASSLSRNQPQH
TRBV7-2 ASSLGGMNYGYT
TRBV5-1 ASSWLRDTYEQY
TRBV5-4 ASSLVGGYTEAF
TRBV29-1 SVDRANGYT
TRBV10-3 AISGQGRIGELF
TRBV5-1 ASSLRGPRGVMNTEAF
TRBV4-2 ASSLKAREGETQY
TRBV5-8 ASSLARDSRGTDTQY
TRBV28 ASGTGYQPQH
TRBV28 ASCRLRGNEKLF
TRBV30 ACQRVGNTGELF
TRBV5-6 ASSLGDRDNYGYT
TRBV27 ASSLSGLAGGPDTQY
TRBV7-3 ASSRGSGNTIY
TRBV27 ASSKGLAPNNEQF
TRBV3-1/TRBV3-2 ASSQLIGGTGAYGYT
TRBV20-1 SASGGHEQY
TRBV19 ASSVGADGNQPQH
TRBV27 ASSPQGAGGYT
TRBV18 ASSDTGPHTDTQY